A selection of T cell receptor beta chains follows, all from one sample in a study of blood T cell repertoires in COVID-19. The assay was immunoSEQ multiplex PCR, and TCRdb's table has in-frame clones only and misses some. The sample has about 61,000 clones; around four fifths are singletons. Sequencing input: peripheral blood. Receptors were obtained from a man aged 70-80 years with acute or convalescent COVID-19. Both conserved end residues are part of each CDR3. Fields, in order: J gene, D gene, CDR3 length, V gene, clone size, CDR3 DNA, CDR3 protein. The D gene is left open where the match is weak. Only some rows state a clone size, as once, few, many or a class for expanded clones.

J: TRBJ2-1
D: TRBD1
length: 12
V: TRBV10-2
size: NA
DNA: TGCGCCACCGGGACAGCCTACAATGAGCAGTTCTTC
CDR3: CATGTAYNEQFF

J: TRBJ2-7
D: TRBD2
length: 14
V: TRBV5-4
size: NA
DNA: TGTGCCAGCAGCCGGGGGGGGCGAAGCTACGAGCAGTACTTC
CDR3: CASSRGGRSYEQYF

J: TRBJ2-7
D: TRBD2
length: 16
V: TRBV5-8
size: NA
DNA: TGTGCCAGCAGCTTGGCCGGGAGGAGGACAAGCTACGAGCAGTACTTC
CDR3: CASSLAGRRTSYEQYF

J: TRBJ1-1
D: NA
length: 15
V: TRBV28
size: NA
DNA: TGTGCCAGCAGCCCTTTGGGGCTGGGGAACACTGAAGCTTTCTTT
CDR3: CASSPLGLGNTEAFF

J: TRBJ1-5
D: NA
length: 16
V: TRBV19
size: NA
DNA: TGTGCCAGTAGTAAAACTCTCATTTATAGCAATCAGCCCCAGCATTTT
CDR3: CASSKTLIYSNQPQHF

J: TRBJ1-1
D: NA
length: 14
V: TRBV2
size: NA
DNA: TGTGCCAGCAGTGATTCGGGGGGGAACACTGAAGCTTTCTTT
CDR3: CASSDSGGNTEAFF

J: TRBJ2-5
D: TRBD2
length: 15
V: TRBV6-4
size: NA
DNA: TGTGCCAGCAATCCGGGACTAGGCTCAAGAGAGACCCAGTACTTC
CDR3: CASNPGLGSRETQYF

J: TRBJ2-5
D: TRBD2
length: 16
V: TRBV27
size: NA
DNA: TGTGCCAGCAGCCCCCTGGGCGGGGGGGCCCGGGAGACCCAGTACTTC
CDR3: CASSPLGGGARETQYF

J: TRBJ1-5
D: NA
length: 14
V: TRBV29-1
size: few
DNA: TGCAGCGTTGGGTCAGGGGCGGACTTTCAGCCCCAGCATTTT
CDR3: CSVGSGADFQPQHF

J: TRBJ2-1
D: TRBD1
length: 16
V: TRBV5-4
size: NA
DNA: TGTGCCAGCAGCGAAACAGGGGCTCCAGGGGATGATGAGCAGTTCTTC
CDR3: CASSETGAPGDDEQFF

J: TRBJ1-1
D: NA
length: 15
V: TRBV5-1
size: NA
DNA: TGCGCCAGCAGCTTGGGGGCAGGGAAGAACACTGAAGCTTTCTTT
CDR3: CASSLGAGKNTEAFF

J: TRBJ1-5
D: NA
length: 13
V: TRBV6-2/TRBV6-3
size: NA
DNA: TGTGCCAGCAGTGCCTCTAGGTTGCAGCCCCAGCATTTT
CDR3: CASSASRLQPQHF

J: TRBJ2-5
D: NA
length: 16
V: TRBV4-1
size: NA
DNA: TGCGCCAGCAGCCAAGTCCACTTACTAGCAGGAGAGACCCAGTACTTC
CDR3: CASSQVHLLAGETQYF

J: TRBJ2-3
D: NA
length: 17
V: TRBV11-2
size: medium-sized
DNA: TGTGCCAGCAGCTTATTCCCCAGGTCCTTTAGCACAGATACGCAGTATTTT
CDR3: CASSLFPRSFSTDTQYF

J: TRBJ1-1
D: NA
length: 15
V: TRBV5-4
size: NA
DNA: TGTGCCAGCAGCCTACGCGCGGCAGGAGGGACTGAAGCTTTCTTT
CDR3: CASSLRAAGGTEAFF

J: TRBJ2-1
D: TRBD2
length: 17
V: TRBV7-8
size: NA
DNA: TGTGCCAGCAGCTTAGTCGGGGGGGCTCCCCTTTACAATGAGCAGTTCTTC
CDR3: CASSLVGGAPLYNEQFF

J: TRBJ1-2
D: NA
length: 13
V: TRBV5-6
size: NA
DNA: TGTGCCAGCAGCTTGGCACGGCGGATGGGCTACACCTTC
CDR3: CASSLARRMGYTF

J: TRBJ2-3
D: NA
length: 17
V: TRBV5-1
size: once
DNA: TGCGCCAGCAGCCTATACGCTGGGACTGCCCCCACAGATACGCAGTATTTT
CDR3: CASSLYAGTAPTDTQYF

J: TRBJ2-2
D: TRBD1
length: 15
V: TRBV18
size: NA
DNA: TGTGCCAGCTCACCCCAGACAGGGGACACCGGGGAGCTGTTTTTT
CDR3: CASSPQTGDTGELFF

J: TRBJ2-5
D: TRBD1
length: 15
V: TRBV19
size: NA
DNA: TGTGCCAGTAGCCTATCGGGACAGGGAGTGGAGACCCAGTACTTC
CDR3: CASSLSGQGVETQYF

J: TRBJ1-1
D: NA
length: 13
V: TRBV12-3/TRBV12-4
size: NA
DNA: TGTGCCAGCAGTTTATTACACGTCCACGAAGCTTTCTTT
CDR3: CASSLLHVHEAFF

J: TRBJ2-7
D: TRBD2
length: 15
V: TRBV11-2
size: NA
DNA: TGTGCCAGCAGCTCGATACGGGGGGGCCCCTACGAGCAGTACTTC
CDR3: CASSSIRGGPYEQYF

J: TRBJ1-2
D: TRBD1
length: 14
V: TRBV6-5
size: NA
DNA: TGTGCCAGCAGTTCCCTCGGGGACAGCCATGGCTACACCTTC
CDR3: CASSSLGDSHGYTF

J: TRBJ2-2
D: TRBD1
length: 17
V: TRBV19
size: NA
DNA: TGTGCCAGTAGTGGGGGTTCAGGGGGCGTACAAACCGGGGAGCTGTTTTTT
CDR3: CASSGGSGGVQTGELFF

J: TRBJ2-3
D: NA
length: 14
V: TRBV3-1/TRBV3-2
size: NA
DNA: TGTGCCAGCAGCCAAGATCTCGGCGCCGGGGCGCAGTATTTT
CDR3: CASSQDLGAGAQYF

J: TRBJ1-3
D: TRBD1
length: 16
V: TRBV3-1/TRBV3-2
size: NA
DNA: TGTGCCAGCAGCCATCCAGGGGGAGACTCTGGAAACACCATATATTTT
CDR3: CASSHPGGDSGNTIYF